One and the same sample provided the 5 T cell receptor beta chains below, sequenced in a study of T-cell reconstitution after alpha-beta-depleted transplantation in children. A library of TCRbeta sequences, prepared with unique molecular identifiers, was generated. TCRdb called the PCR reads again in MiXCR, with one record for every CDR3 protein. The sample contains hundreds of thousands of distinct CDR3 sequences, approximately 16% of which appear only once. The source was PBMCs from the stem cell graft donor, collected from the stem cell graft. The origin of the receptors is a human donor who donated a stem cell graft to a child with acute lymphoblastic leukemia.

A few counts support this clonotype. The V and J genes are TRBV15 and TRBJ2-5; D is undetermined. CDR1 is LNHNV and CDR2 is YYDKDF in the germline V gene (reference sequence). Trimming took 0 bases from V and 0 from J, leaving 14 bases between them. The CDR3 length is 17 residues. The CDR3 is CATSRDGSPIYQETQYF. The CDR3 nucleotides are TGTGCCACCAGCAGAGATGGAAGCCCGATTTACCAAGAGACCCAGTACTTC.

CDR3 sequence: CASSIDQGGIPEAFF. The CDR3 nucleotides are TGTGCCAGTAGTATAGATCAGGGGGGAATACCTGAAGCTTTCTTT. This chain connects TRBV19 to TRBJ1-1, with TRBD1 identical over 7 bases. The CDR3 length is 15 residues. Per the germline V gene, CDR1 is LNHDA and CDR2 is SQIVND (reference sequence). V was clipped by 0 bases and J by 6 bases; unmatched bases: 7.

The J gene is TRBJ1-1, the V gene TRBV5-6; TRBD1 matches at 11 bases. The CDR3 covers 17 residues. From germline, CDR1 is SGHDT and CDR2 YYEEEE. V trimming: 0 bases; J trimming: 1 base; junction bases outside the gene matches: 5. In DNA form, the CDR3 reads TGTGCCAGCAGCTTGGCCCGGACAGGGGGCGCGAACACTGAAGCTTTCTTT. It specifies CASSLARTGGANTEAFF.

This chain links TRBV20-1 with TRBJ2-5; the D call may be TRBD1 or TRBD2 (5 bases each). V was shortened by 4 bases and J by 4 bases, with 16 bases between the two germline ends. This CDR3 has 14 amino acids. The germline V gene encodes CDR1 DFQATT and CDR2 SNEGSKA (reference sequence). In DNA form, the CDR3 reads TGCAGTGCTACTGACTTTGGGGGTTCAGAGACCCAGTACTTC. It codes for CSATDFGGSETQYF.

This clonotype was detected only a few times. V is TRBV5-6 and J is TRBJ1-2; 7 bases are a match to TRBD1. This CDR3 comprises 14 residues. Germline CDR1 is SGHDT and CDR2 is YYEEEE. After removal of 5 bases from V and 1 base from J, the junction contained 5 bases not matched to a gene. The CDR3 region has the DNA TGTGCCAGCAGACCGGGACAGATTAACTATGGCTACACCTTC. Translation gives CASRPGQINYGYTF.